This T cell receptor beta chain was obtained from a study of T cell responses to AZD1222 COVID-19 vaccine. Study overall: Second doses at about 4 or about 12 weeks were pooled.

Data came from immunoSEQ multiplex PCR; TCRdb stores just in-frame clones and leaves some out. Of about 180,000 clones detected, just over 85% appear once; the ten largest clones hold 0.4% to 0.5%. Findings of the study overall: Reports indicate that nearly half of spike-specific TCRs are directed at unmutated variant regions. Repertoire samples came only from after the peak T cell response.

Turning to this clone: Its antigen is unidentified.

The CDR3 runs to 19 residues. Trimming took 3 bases from V and 1 from J; bases not matched to a gene: 14. The origin of this receptor is an adult in good health. Sequencing was performed on peripheral blood, taken on day 0 of AZD1222 vaccination. The chain is built from TRBV23-1 and TRBJ2-3; 9 bases line up with TRBD1. TRBV23-1 is an ORF, with its function uncertain. For the CDR3, the DNA is TGCGCCAGCAGTCAGAGGGCTGAAATGAGGGACAGGGGCACAGATACGCAGTATTTT. Residues: CASSQRAEMRDRGTDTQYF.